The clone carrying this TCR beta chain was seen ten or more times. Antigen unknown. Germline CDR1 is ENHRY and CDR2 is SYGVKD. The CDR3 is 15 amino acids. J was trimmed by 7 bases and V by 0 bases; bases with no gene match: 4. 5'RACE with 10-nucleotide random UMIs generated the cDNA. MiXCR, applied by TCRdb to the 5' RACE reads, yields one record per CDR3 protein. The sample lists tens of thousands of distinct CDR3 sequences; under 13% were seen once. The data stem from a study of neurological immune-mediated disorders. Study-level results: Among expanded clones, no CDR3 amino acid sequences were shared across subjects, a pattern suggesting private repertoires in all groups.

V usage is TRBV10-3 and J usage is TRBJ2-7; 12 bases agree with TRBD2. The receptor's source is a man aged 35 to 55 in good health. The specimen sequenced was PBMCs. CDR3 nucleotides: TGTGCCATCAGTGAGTCTGGCCTAGCGGGAGGGGAGCAGTACTTC. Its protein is CAISESGLAGGEQYF.